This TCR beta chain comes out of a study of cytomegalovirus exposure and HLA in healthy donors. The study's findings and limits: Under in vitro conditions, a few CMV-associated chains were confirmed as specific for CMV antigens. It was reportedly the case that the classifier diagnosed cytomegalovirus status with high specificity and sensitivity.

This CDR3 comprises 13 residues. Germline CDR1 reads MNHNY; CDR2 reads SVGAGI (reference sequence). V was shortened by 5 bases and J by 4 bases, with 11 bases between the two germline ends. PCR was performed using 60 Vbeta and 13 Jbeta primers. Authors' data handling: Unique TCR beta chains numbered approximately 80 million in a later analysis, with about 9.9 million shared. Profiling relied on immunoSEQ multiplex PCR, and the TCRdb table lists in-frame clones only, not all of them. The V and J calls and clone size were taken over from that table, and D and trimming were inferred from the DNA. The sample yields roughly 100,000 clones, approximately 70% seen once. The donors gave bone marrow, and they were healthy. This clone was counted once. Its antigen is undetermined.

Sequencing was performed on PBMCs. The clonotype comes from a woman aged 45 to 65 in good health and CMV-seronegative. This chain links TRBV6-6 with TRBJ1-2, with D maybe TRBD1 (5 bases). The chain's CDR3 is CASSRQIGYGYTF. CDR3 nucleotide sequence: TGTGCCAGCAGTCGACAGATAGGCTATGGCTACACCTTC.